A single sample is the source of the 18 T cell receptor beta chains below, sequenced in a study of T-cell reconstitution after alpha-beta-depleted transplantation in children. Unique molecular identifiers featured in how the TCRbeta library was prepared. TCRdb ran MiXCR on the PCR reads and lists one entry per CDR3 protein. The data show nearly 350,000 distinct CDR3 sequences, about 17% seen once. The starting material was PBMCs, mostly from graft donor cells, obtained 360 days after TCRalphabeta/CD19-depleted stem cell transplant. The origin of the receptors is a male patient aged 2-10 years who had a stem cell transplant for acute lymphoblastic leukemia, so the T cells may come from the graft donor.

This clonotype was seen only a few times. Its ends do not fully match the called genes, so a read error is possible. This chain links TRBV11-2 with TRBJ2-2; 8 nucleotides agree with TRBD2. Per germline, CDR1 SGHAT and CDR2 FQNNGV. This CDR3 has 18 residues. The CDR3 loop is CASSLDSGLAGHTGELFF. CDR3 DNA sequence: TGTGCCAGCAGCTTAGATTCCGGGCTAGCGGGCCACACTGGGGAGCTGTTTTTT.

This chain links TRBV9 with TRBJ2-1; the match to TRBD2 covers 11 bases. The CDR3 contains 17 residues. Germline CDR1 and CDR2: SGDLS and YYNGEE. V trimming: 5 bases; J trimming: 4 bases; junction bases outside the gene matches: 11. The CDR3: CASSSSLGTSGYNEQFF. The CDR3 DNA is TGTGCCAGCAGTTCATCTCTGGGGACTAGCGGATACAATGAGCAGTTCTTC.

V and J are TRBV7-8 and TRBJ1-3; a possible D gene is TRBD1 (5 bases). The germline V gene encodes CDR1 SGHVS and CDR2 FQNEAQ. V gave up 4 bases and J gave up 6 bases, with 13 bases separating them. The CDR3 runs to 14 residues. The CDR3 coding sequence is TGTGCCAGCAGCTCGGCTTTGACAGCAAACACCATATATTTT. It yields the protein CASSSALTANTIYF.

This chain uses TRBV19 with TRBJ1-5; the match to TRBD1 covers 11 bases. The CDR3 spans 16 residues. The germline V gene encodes CDR1 LNHDA and CDR2 SQIVND (reference sequence). Unmatched junction bases numbered 6, after V lost 7 bases and J lost 1 base. CDR3 protein: CASTWTGGMSNQPQHF. For the CDR3, the DNA is TGTGCCAGTACCTGGACAGGGGGCATGAGCAATCAGCCCCAGCATTTT.

CDR3 loop: CASSYSLGAKRDSPYEQYF. In nucleotides, the CDR3 is TGTGCCAGCAGTTACTCGTTGGGGGCAAAAAGAGACAGCCCCTACGAGCAGTACTTC. This chain joins TRBV6-5 and TRBJ2-7, with a possible D match to TRBD1 (6 bases). The CDR3 is made up of 19 amino acids. V shed 0 bases and J shed 2 bases, with 23 bases lying between them. Germline V gives CDR1 MNHEY, CDR2 SVGAGI.

V and J are TRBV28 and TRBJ2-1; D unclear. The germline V gene encodes CDR1 MDHEN and CDR2 SYDVKM. CDR3 length: 13 residues. V was shortened by 8 bases and J by 12 bases, with 20 bases between the two germline ends. The CDR3 loop is CASSPSRAWPQFF. CDR3 in DNA: TGTGCCAGCTCCCCCTCCCGGGCCTGGCCGCAGTTCTTC.

This clonotype was counted a few times. The chain employs TRBV28 and TRBJ2-7; D is perhaps TRBD2 (6 bases). V lost 3 bases, J lost 2 bases, and 11 bases lay in between. The CDR3 has 14 amino acids. Germline CDR1 MDHEN, CDR2 SYDVKM. The CDR3 DNA reads as TGTGCCAGCAGTTTGATAGGGAGGCCCTACGAGCAGTACTTC. This sequence encodes CASSLIGRPYEQYF.

The V call is TRBV5-1, the J call TRBJ1-3; D is perhaps TRBD1 (5 bases). Germline-derived CDR1 and CDR2 are SGHRS and YFSETQ. The CDR3 covers 15 residues. Trimming stripped 0 bases from V and 0 bases from J, with 7 bases between. The CDR3 loop is CASSLAGFSGNTIYF. For the CDR3, the DNA is TGCGCCAGCAGCTTGGCAGGGTTCTCTGGAAACACCATATATTTT.

The chain couples TRBV7-3 to TRBJ1-6; TRBD1 is a possible D gene (6 bases). Trimming removed 5 bases at V and 4 bases at J, with 18 bases between. Germline assignment: CDR1 SGHTA and CDR2 FQGTGA. This CDR3 region has 17 residues. The CDR3 DNA reads as TGTGCCAGCAGCGATCCCACCTTAAGGGGGTATAATTCACCCCTCCACTTT. It specifies CASSDPTLRGYNSPLHF.

Note on this clonotype: Sequence at one end of the junction differs from germline and may be a read error. The V gene is TRBV12-3 or TRBV12-4, the J gene TRBJ2-1; TRBD2 matches 16 bases. The CDR3 sequence is 19 residues long. CDR3: CVSSSRPPGLAGGLDEQFF. The DNA for the CDR3 is TGTGTCAGCTCCTCGAGGCCCCCGGGACTAGCGGGAGGGCTCGATGAGCAGTTCTTC.

This clonotype was recorded a few times. The chain carries TRBV12-3 or TRBV12-4 and TRBJ1-4; possible D gene TRBD1, 6 bases. The CDR3 is 14 residues long. V lost 6 bases and J 10 bases, leaving 18 bases between the germline ends. The CDR3 DNA is TGTGCCAGCAGCCCGGACAGCCTTCGGAGAAAACTGTTTTTT. This codes for CASSPDSLRRKLFF.

This clonotype was seen ten or more times. The chain uses TRBV9 and TRBJ2-1, with 8 bases that match TRBD2. There are 17 residues in the CDR3. The germline V gene has CDR1 SGDLS and CDR2 YYNGEE. The V segment lost 4 bases and the J segment 6 bases; nucleotides outside the gene matches: 15. CDR3 nucleotide sequence: TGTGCCAGCAGCCCTCCCCCCTGGACTAGCAAGGGCAATGAGCAGTTCTTC. Protein product: CASSPPPWTSKGNEQFF.

This clonotype came up a few times. V usage is TRBV4-2 and J usage is TRBJ1-1; D perhaps matches TRBD1 (5 bases). From germline, CDR1 is LGHNA and CDR2 YNFKEQ. CDR3 size: 16 residues. The ends were cut back, 0 bases at V and 3 bases at J, with 14 bases in the middle. The CDR3, as DNA: TGTGCCAGCAGCCAAGAGGGGTTCAGGGCGGACACTGAAGCTTTCTTT. Translating it yields CASSQEGFRADTEAFF.

The chain uses TRBV30 and TRBJ2-7; 7 bases fit TRBD2. V lost 4 bases to trimming and J lost 2 bases; unmatched junction nucleotides: 5. The CDR3 has 13 residues. Germline CDR1 is GTSNPN and CDR2 is SVGIG (reference sequence). CDR3 protein: CAWNSGVTYEQYF. CDR3 coding DNA: TGTGCCTGGAACAGCGGGGTAACCTACGAGCAGTACTTC.

This clonotype has just a few counts. The V gene is TRBV20-1, the J gene TRBJ2-4, with no clear D. Germline lookup yields CDR1 DFQATT and CDR2 SNEGSKA (reference sequence). The CDR3 contains 12 residues. The V end was cut by 3 bases, the J end by 6 bases, with 9 bases between. The DNA of the CDR3 is TGCAGTGCTAGGGGTAGAGGAAACATTCAGTACTTC. Encoded protein: CSARGRGNIQYF.

This clonotype was seen more than once but under ten times. The genes are TRBV28 and TRBJ2-1; D is possibly TRBD1 (6 bases). The CDR3 is 15 residues long. Germline assignment: CDR1 MDHEN and CDR2 SYDVKM. V lost 2 bases, J lost 6 bases, and 14 bases lay in between. CDR3 DNA sequence: TGTGCCAGCAGTTTACCCGGACAGCAGTCCAATGAGCAGTTCTTC. This gives the protein CASSLPGQQSNEQFF.

This rearrangement joins TRBV4-2 to TRBJ2-2, with D hard to call. The CDR3 is made up of 16 amino acids. Germline lookup yields CDR1 LGHNA and CDR2 YNFKEQ. Trimming took 0 bases from V and 7 from J, leaving 15 bases between them. The CDR3 here is CASSQDRLVGHGELFF. CDR3 bases: TGTGCCAGCAGCCAAGATCGACTGGTCGGGCACGGGGAGCTGTTTTTT.

The J gene is TRBJ2-7, the V gene TRBV12-3 or TRBV12-4, with 8 nucleotides matching TRBD1. V trimming: 4 bases; J trimming: 9 bases; junction bases outside the gene matches: 8. The CDR3 runs to 13 residues. DNA for the CDR3: TGTGCCAGCAGTTACGGACAGGGAGGCCGGCAGTACTTC. Translating it yields CASSYGQGGRQYF.